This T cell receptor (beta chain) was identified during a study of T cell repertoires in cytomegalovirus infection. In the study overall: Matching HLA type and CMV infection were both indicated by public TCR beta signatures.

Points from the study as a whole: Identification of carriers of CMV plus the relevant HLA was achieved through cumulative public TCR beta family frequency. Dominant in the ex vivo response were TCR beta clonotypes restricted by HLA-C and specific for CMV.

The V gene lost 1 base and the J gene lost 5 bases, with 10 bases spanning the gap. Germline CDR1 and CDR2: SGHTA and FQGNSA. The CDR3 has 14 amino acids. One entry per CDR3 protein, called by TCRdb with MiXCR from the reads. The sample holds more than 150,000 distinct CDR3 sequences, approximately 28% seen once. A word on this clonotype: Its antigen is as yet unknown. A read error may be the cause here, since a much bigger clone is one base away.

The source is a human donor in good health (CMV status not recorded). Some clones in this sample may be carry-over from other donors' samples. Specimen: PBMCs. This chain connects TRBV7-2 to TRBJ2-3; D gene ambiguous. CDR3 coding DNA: TGTGCCAGCAGCTTAGTGGCCTGGGGAGATACGCAGTATTTT. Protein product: CASSLVAWGDTQYF.